Here is one T cell receptor beta chain with its context. The sample comes from a study of T cell changes during pregnancy in multiple sclerosis. Germline V gene sequence: CDR1 LNHDA, CDR2 SQIVND (reference sequence). The CDR3 is 18 amino acids. Unmatched junction bases numbered 6, after V lost 3 bases and J lost 0 bases. Sequenced by immunoSEQ multiplex PCR; TCRdb stores in-frame clones only, minus some. There are some 39,000 clones in the sample; around 92% occur only once, and roughly 1.2% lies in the top ten. The sequenced sample was PBMCs (not recorded whether the cells were cultured). V and J are TRBV19 and TRBJ2-2, with 11 bases fitting TRBD2. The sequence derives from a female donor with multiple sclerosis, enrolled in a pregnancy study. CDR3 nucleotide sequence: TGTGCCAGTAGTATCCTCGGACTAGCGGGTTCGAACACCGGGGAGCTGTTTTTT. This sequence encodes CASSILGLAGSNTGELFF.